Following are 9 T cell receptor beta chains from one sample sequenced in a study of cytotoxic CD8 clonotypes in ibrutinib-treated CLL. Only in-frame clones appear in the TCRdb table, and some are missing; sequencing was by immunoSEQ multiplex PCR. The data hold some 200,000 clones, with about 75% observed a single time. The source was PBMCs, collected after 12 months of ibrutinib treatment. These receptor sequences come from a human donor with chronic lymphocytic leukemia.

The chain couples TRBV2 to TRBJ2-1, with 9 bases fitting TRBD2. Trimming cost V 2 bases and J 3 bases; bases outside gene matches: 8. The CDR3 covers 17 residues. Per the germline V gene, CDR1 is SNHLY and CDR2 is FYNNEI. CDR3 in amino acids: CASSERGVAGDYNEQFF. CDR3 coding DNA: TGTGCCAGCAGTGAACGAGGGGTAGCGGGAGACTACAATGAGCAGTTCTTC.

This clone appeared once. The chain links TRBV6-5 to TRBJ1-2; TRBD1 agrees at 9 bases. The CDR3 runs 12 residues. The germline CDR1 and CDR2 sequences are MNHEY and SVGAGI. V shed 2 bases, J shed 11 bases, and the junction held 3 bases outside the gene matches. CDR3 amino acids: CASSYRDRVYTF. CDR3 sequence (DNA): TGTGCCAGCAGTTACCGGGACAGGGTATACACCTTC.

The CDR3 here is CASSFTPASSYEQYF. The DNA of the CDR3 is TGCGCCAGCAGCTTCACGCCGGCGAGCTCCTACGAGCAGTACTTC. This chain uses TRBV5-1 with TRBJ2-7; D not resolved. Germline CDR1 is SGHRS and CDR2 is YFSETQ. The CDR3 contains 15 residues. With 2 bases removed from V and 0 bases from J, the gap between germline ends came to 12 bases.

The chain is built from TRBV20-1 and TRBJ2-7; no clear D. V was clipped by 2 bases and J by 6 bases, with 8 bases between them. From germline, CDR1 is DFQATT and CDR2 SNEGSKA (reference sequence). CDR3 size: 11 residues. CDR3: CSARHWGEQYF. For the CDR3, the DNA is TGCAGTGCTAGACACTGGGGCGAGCAGTACTTC.

CDR3 sequence reads: CASSSQPGQNQPQHF. In nucleotides, the CDR3 is TGCGCCAGCAGCTCACAACCGGGACAAAATCAGCCCCAGCATTTT. The chain links TRBV5-1 to TRBJ1-5; D is possibly TRBD1 (6 bases). The CDR3 is made up of 15 amino acids. Germline loops: CDR1 SGHRS, CDR2 YFSETQ. V lost 3 bases and J lost 4, with 14 bases in between.

V and J are TRBV5-6 and TRBJ1-5, with TRBD1 identical over 11 bases. Looked up from germline, CDR1 is SGHDT and CDR2 is YYEEEE. This CDR3 has 15 residues. Trimming took 3 bases from V and 9 from J; bases not matched to a gene: 8. The CDR3 protein is CASSYGQGAGRPQHF. For the CDR3, the DNA is TGTGCCAGCAGCTACGGACAGGGGGCCGGAAGGCCCCAGCATTTT.

The chain links TRBV5-6 to TRBJ1-5, with D tentatively TRBD1 (5 bases). The CDR3 loop spans 16 amino acids. Germline CDR1 reads SGHDT; CDR2 reads YYEEEE. V lost 0 bases, J lost 4 bases, and 14 bases lay in between. The CDR3 DNA sequence: TGTGCCAGCAGCTTGGCCGGAGGGGCTCTTAATCAGCCCCAGCATTTT. Its translation is CASSLAGGALNQPQHF.

To note about this clone: Different DNA sequences within this sample yield the same CDR3. This sequence joins TRBV29-1 and TRBJ1-5, with 7 bases fitting TRBD1. CDR1 is SQVTM and CDR2 is ANQGSEA in the germline V gene. V dropped 4 bases and J dropped 1; count of bases not matched to a gene: 4. The CDR3 loop spans 14 amino acids. This CDR3 is CSVGQGGSNQPQHF. As DNA, the CDR3 is TGCAGCGTTGGCCAGGGGGGAAGCAATCAGCCCCAGCATTTT.

This rearrangement joins TRBV5-6 to TRBJ1-1; no definite D call. CDR3 length equals 14 residues. Trimming left V 2 bases short and J 1 base short, with 9 bases between. Germline V lookup: CDR1 SGHDT, CDR2 YYEEEE. The CDR3 loop reads CASSLGARNTEAFF. Here the CDR3 DNA reads TGTGCCAGCAGCTTAGGAGCTCGGAACACTGAAGCTTTCTTT.